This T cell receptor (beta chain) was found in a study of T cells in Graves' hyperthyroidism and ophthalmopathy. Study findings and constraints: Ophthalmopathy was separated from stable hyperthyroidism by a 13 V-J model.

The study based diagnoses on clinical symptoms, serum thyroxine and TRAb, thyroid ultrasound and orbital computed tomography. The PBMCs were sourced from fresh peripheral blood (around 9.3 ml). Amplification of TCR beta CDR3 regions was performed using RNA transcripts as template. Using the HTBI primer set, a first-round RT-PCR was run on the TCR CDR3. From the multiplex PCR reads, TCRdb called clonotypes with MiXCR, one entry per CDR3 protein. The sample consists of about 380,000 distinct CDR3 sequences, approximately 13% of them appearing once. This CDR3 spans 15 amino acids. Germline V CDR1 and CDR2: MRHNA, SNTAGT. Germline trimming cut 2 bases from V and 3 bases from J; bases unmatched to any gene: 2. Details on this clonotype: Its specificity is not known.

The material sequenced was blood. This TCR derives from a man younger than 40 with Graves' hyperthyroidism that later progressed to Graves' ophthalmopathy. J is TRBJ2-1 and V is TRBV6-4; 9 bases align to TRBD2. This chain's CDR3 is CASSDPAGGYNEQFF. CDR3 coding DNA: TGTGCCAGCAGTGACCCAGCGGGGGGCTACAATGAGCAGTTCTTC.